Below, 15 T cell receptor beta chains from the same sample are listed, as sequenced in a study of tissue T cells after allogeneic stem cell transplantation. Using immunoSEQ multiplex PCR, the repertoire was profiled, and TCRdb retains in-frame clones only, with some absent. The data hold 3,800 or so clones, with roughly 50% observed a single time. Time point in this sample: mouse harvest day 7 after allogeneic transplant. The graft held 10^6 splenic CD5+ T cells and 10^7 T-cell-depleted bone marrow cells. Specimen: lymph node tissue. The origin of the receptors is a female BALB/c mouse given C57BL/6 T cells with graft-versus-host disease after an allogeneic hematopoietic cell transplant.

This clone is termed medium-sized. Gene labels here are mouse ones. The CDR3 goes on 1 residue after the read ends, and that part is filled in from the germline J gene. The rearrangement joins TRBV29 to TRBJ2-5; tentative D call: TRBD1 (5 bases). The CDR3 spans 13 residues. V was trimmed by 5 bases and J by 0 bases, leaving 6 bases between them. Germline-derived CDR1 and CDR2 are MSHET and SYDVDS. The sequenced CDR3 bases are TGTGCTAGCAGTCAGGGTAACCAAGACACCCAGTAC. It encodes CASSQGNQDTQY. The entire CDR3 protein is CASSQGNQDTQYF.

On this clone itself: These gene names are mouse names. Coverage ceases 1 residue before the CDR3 finishes, and the germline J gene fills in the end. V gene TRBV24 combines with J gene TRBJ1-3; D is uncertain. V lost 6 bases and J lost 0, with 9 bases in between. This CDR3 region has 14 residues. Germline V lookup: CDR1 KGHTA, CDR2 FRNEEI. The covered CDR3 bases are TGTGCCAGCAGGCTACCAAATTCTGGAAATACGCTCTAT. Translated, it gives CASRLPNSGNTLY. The full CDR3 sequence reads CASRLPNSGNTLYF.

A remark on this clone: The germline and genes are mouse ones. The CDR3 extends 1 residue past the end of the read, so its final part is completed from the germline J gene. The rearrangement joins TRBV3 to TRBJ2-3; 13 bases agree with TRBD2. Looked up from germline, CDR1 is SNHLY and CDR2 is FYNGKV (reference sequence). The CDR3 totals 16 residues. V was clipped by 3 bases and J by 3 bases; unmatched bases: 3. CDR3 amino acids: CASSFGLGGHAETLYF. CDR3 bases read: TGTGCCAGCAGCTTCGGACTGGGGGGGCACGCAGAAACGCTGTAT.

Turning to this clone: Mouse gene names and germline throughout. The sequenced part of the CDR3 DNA is TGTGCCAGCAGCCAGCCCAGGCAAAACTCCGACTACACC. Protein: CASSQPRQNSDYT. The CDR3 reads in full as CASSQPRQNSDYTF. V is TRBV5 and J is TRBJ1-2, with unresolved D. The CDR3 is cut off 1 residue early in the read; its end comes from the germline J gene. This CDR3 is 14 amino acids long. V lost 3 bases and J lost 1, with 9 bases in between. Germline V lookup: CDR1 LGHNA, CDR2 YNLKQL (reference sequence).

This clone has just a few counts. Genes here carry mouse names. Coverage ceases 1 residue before the CDR3 finishes, and the germline J gene fills in the end. The chain is built from TRBV4 and TRBJ1-2, with D possibly matching TRBD1 (6 bases). The V end was cut by 4 bases, the J end by 0 bases, with 6 bases between. The germline V gene has CDR1 LGHDT and CDR2 YNNKQL (reference sequence). The CDR3 spans 13 residues. Here the CDR3 reads CASSWTANSDYTF. CDR3 bases read: TGTGCCAGCAGCTGGACAGCAAACTCCGACTACACC.

Notes on this clone: The genes are named according to mouse. The CDR3 end is not reached by the read, which stops 1 residue before it; the germline J gene fills it in. This chain connects TRBV13-2 to TRBJ2-4; 7 nucleotides agree with TRBD1. Germline V gene sequence: CDR1 NNHNN, CDR2 SYGAGS (reference sequence). The CDR3 consists of 14 residues. The junction had 4 bases not matched to a gene; V was cut back by 2 bases and J by 4 bases. CDR3 bases read: TGTGCCAGCGGTGAACCGGGACAGAAAAACACCTTGTAC. This sequence encodes CASGEPGQKNTLY. The full CDR3 protein is CASGEPGQKNTLYF.

In its sample, this clone was seen a few times. Germline and genes: mouse. The DNA ends 1 residue before the CDR3 does, and the rest of the CDR3 is filled in from the germline J gene. The J gene is TRBJ2-7, the V gene TRBV15; possibly TRBD1 for D (6 bases). Per germline, CDR1 SGHND and CDR2 FRSKSL. The CDR3 spans 12 residues. V was shortened by 5 bases and J by 4 bases, with 9 bases between the two germline ends. CDR3 DNA, as far as it was read: TGTGCCAGCAGTCTGGGACAATATGAACAGTAC. It codes for CASSLGQYEQY. The whole CDR3 sequence is CASSLGQYEQYF. Looking up the rest from reference TRBV15 and TRBJ2-7 gives the full variable domain: DAGVTQTPRHEVAEKGQTIILKCEPVSGHNDLFWYRQTKIQGLELLSYFRSKSLMEDGGAFKDRFKAEMLNSSFSTLKIQPTEPKDSAVYLCASSLGQYEQYFGPGTRLTVL.

Regarding this clone: Each gene name is a mouse one. The DNA ends 1 residue before the CDR3 does, and the rest of the CDR3 is filled in from the germline J gene. The J gene is TRBJ2-5, the V gene TRBV26; D uncertain. The CDR3 has 13 amino acids. V was pared by 1 base and J by 7 bases, with 9 bases between. Germline V gene lookup returns CDR1 KGHPV and CDR2 FQNQEV (reference sequence). The CDR3 DNA, read in part, is TGTGCCAGCAGTCTGTTGGTTCCAAACACCCAGTAC. It encodes CASSLLVPNTQY. The CDR3 as a whole reads CASSLLVPNTQYF.

On this clone: The gene names given are mouse names. The CDR3 is cut off 1 residue early in the read; its end comes from the germline J gene. The chain is built from TRBV12-2 and TRBJ2-5; D perhaps matches TRBD1 (6 bases). With 2 bases removed from V and 2 bases from J, the gap between germline ends came to 10 bases. Germline V gene sequence: CDR1 SGHLS, CDR2 HYDKME. CDR3 length equals 14 residues. CDR3 region: CASSPQGSQDTQYF. The DNA read from the CDR3 is TGTGCCAGCTCTCCACAGGGATCCCAAGACACCCAGTAC.

This clone was observed a handful of times. The genes are named according to mouse. The read ends 1 residue before the CDR3 terminus; that terminus is restored from the germline J gene. V and J are TRBV13-1 and TRBJ2-7; TRBD2 matches 14 bases. Per germline, CDR1 NSHNY and CDR2 SYGAGN. Trimming took 3 bases from V and 7 from J; bases not matched to a gene: 3. The CDR3 totals 14 residues. CDR3 bases read: TGTGCCAGCAGTGGGGACTGGGGGGGCGGAGAACAGTAC. Translation: CASSGDWGGGEQY. The complete CDR3 reads CASSGDWGGGEQYF.

Points on this clone: Gene names and germline match the mouse. The CDR3 extends 1 residue past the end of the read, so its final part is completed from the germline J gene. The chain couples TRBV26 to TRBJ2-4; D gene unclear. Deletions cut 6 bases from V and 0 bases from J, with 10 bases between. Germline V lookup: CDR1 KGHPV, CDR2 FQNQEV (reference sequence). The CDR3 length is 14 residues. The part of the CDR3 DNA that was read is TGTGCCAGCAGCCCACAGCCTAGTCAAAACACCTTGTAC. Its protein product is CASSPQPSQNTLY. The CDR3, in full, reads CASSPQPSQNTLYF.

A word on this clone: These gene names are mouse names. Read coverage stops 1 residue before the CDR3 terminus; the germline J gene supplies the remainder. The chain links TRBV31 to TRBJ1-4, with D hard to call. In germline, CDR1 is GKSSPN, CDR2 SITVG. V gave up 0 bases and J gave up 7 bases, with 3 bases separating them. The CDR3 is made up of 11 amino acids. CDR3 in amino acids: CAWSLSERLFF. CDR3 bases read: TGTGCCTGGAGTCTGAGCGAAAGATTATTT.

About this clone itself: A clone one base away is much larger, so this may be a read error. Genes and germline come from the mouse. The CDR3 sequence: CASSLPNSDYTF. CDR3 DNA, as far as it was read: TGTGCCAGCTCTCTCCCAAACTCCGACTACACC. The rearrangement uses TRBV12-2 and TRBJ1-2; D gene ambiguous. Coverage ceases 1 residue before the CDR3 finishes, and the germline J gene fills in the end. CDR1 and CDR2 (germline): SGHLS, HYDKME. Trimming pared 0 bases from V and 0 bases from J, leaving 1 base between. The CDR3 spans 12 residues.

Of note for this clone: Genes and germline are mouse. The read ends 1 residue early relative to the CDR3; the germline J gene fills the gap. The chain links TRBV13-2 to TRBJ2-7; 8 bases align to TRBD1. CDR3 length: 14 residues. Germline CDR1 reads NNHNN; CDR2 reads SYGAGS (reference sequence). With 7 bases clipped from V and 0 bases from J, the junction kept 6 bases outside the gene matches. CDR3 DNA (partial): TGTGCCAGCAGAACAGGGGGTAGCTCCTATGAACAGTAC. This gives the protein CASRTGGSSYEQY. The whole CDR3 region reads CASRTGGSSYEQYF.

Regarding this clone: Germline and genes: mouse. With the read ending 1 residue before the CDR3 end, the germline J gene is used to fill in that end. V and J are TRBV2 and TRBJ2-5, with D possibly being TRBD1 (5 bases). CDR3 length equals 15 residues. Germline CDR1 and CDR2: LGHNA and YSYQKL. V shed 0 bases and J shed 0 bases, with 7 bases lying between them. CDR3: CASSQERGNQDTQYF. The CDR3 DNA, read in part, is TGTGCCAGCAGCCAAGAAAGGGGTAACCAAGACACCCAGTAC.